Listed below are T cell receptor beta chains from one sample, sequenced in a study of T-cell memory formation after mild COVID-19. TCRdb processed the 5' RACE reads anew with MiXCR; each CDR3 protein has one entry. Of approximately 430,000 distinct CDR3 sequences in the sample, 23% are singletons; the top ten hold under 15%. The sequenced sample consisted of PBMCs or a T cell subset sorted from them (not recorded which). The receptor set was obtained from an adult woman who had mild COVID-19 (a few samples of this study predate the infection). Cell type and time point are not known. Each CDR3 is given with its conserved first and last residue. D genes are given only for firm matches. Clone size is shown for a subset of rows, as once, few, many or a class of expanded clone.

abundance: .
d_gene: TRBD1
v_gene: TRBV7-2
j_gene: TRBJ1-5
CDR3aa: CASSRDRGPGQPQHF
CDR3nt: TGTGCCAGCAGCAGGGACAGGGGGCCGGGACAGCCCCAGCATTTT

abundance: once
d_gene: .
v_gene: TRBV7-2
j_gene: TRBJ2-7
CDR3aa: CASSAKGPAYEQYF
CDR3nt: TGTGCCAGCAGCGCAAAGGGGCCGGCATACGAGCAGTACTTC

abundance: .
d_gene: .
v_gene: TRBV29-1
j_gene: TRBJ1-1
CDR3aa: CSVDKGRGTEAFF
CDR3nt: TGCAGCGTTGATAAGGGAAGGGGCACTGAAGCTTTCTTT

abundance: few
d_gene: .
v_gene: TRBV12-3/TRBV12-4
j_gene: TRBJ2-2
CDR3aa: CASSLGRRELFF
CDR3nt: TGTGCCAGCAGTTTAGGCCGTCGGGAGCTGTTTTTT

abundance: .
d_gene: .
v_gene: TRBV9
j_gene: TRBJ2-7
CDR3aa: CASSPRPAYEQYF
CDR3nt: TGTGCCAGCAGCCCACGACCCGCCTACGAGCAGTACTTC

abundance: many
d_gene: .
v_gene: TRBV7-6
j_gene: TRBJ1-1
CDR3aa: CASSPSGRNTEAFF
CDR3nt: TGTGCCAGCAGCCCCTCCGGGCGAAACACTGAAGCTTTCTTT

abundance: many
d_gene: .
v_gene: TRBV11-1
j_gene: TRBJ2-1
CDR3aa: CASSLRGVRKDEQFF
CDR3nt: TGTGCCAGCAGCTTAAGGGGGGTGAGGAAGGATGAGCAGTTCTTC

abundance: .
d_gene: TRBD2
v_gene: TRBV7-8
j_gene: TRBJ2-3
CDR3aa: CASSSPGTSGDTQYF
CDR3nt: TGTGCCAGCAGCTCCCCCGGGACTAGCGGAGATACGCAGTATTTT

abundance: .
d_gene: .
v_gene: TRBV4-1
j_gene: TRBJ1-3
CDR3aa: CASSQDGGRNTIYF
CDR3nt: TGCGCCAGCAGCCAAGATGGGGGGAGAAACACCATATATTTT

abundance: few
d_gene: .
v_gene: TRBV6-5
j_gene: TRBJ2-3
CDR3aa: CASSSGLPGADTQYF
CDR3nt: TGTGCCAGCAGTTCGGGACTCCCGGGGGCAGATACGCAGTATTTT

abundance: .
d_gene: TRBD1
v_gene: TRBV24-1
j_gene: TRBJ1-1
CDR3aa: CATSDTGQGSVAFF
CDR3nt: TGTGCCACCAGTGATACGGGACAGGGTTCAGTAGCTTTCTTT

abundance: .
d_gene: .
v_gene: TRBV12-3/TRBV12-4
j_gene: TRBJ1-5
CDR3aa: CASSFNGADYSNQPQHF
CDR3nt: TGTGCCAGCAGTTTTAACGGGGCAGATTATAGCAATCAGCCCCAGCATTTT

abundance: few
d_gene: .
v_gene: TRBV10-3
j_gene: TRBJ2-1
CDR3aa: CAISDQSSYNEQFF
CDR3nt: TGTGCCATCAGTGACCAGTCTTCCTACAATGAGCAGTTCTTC

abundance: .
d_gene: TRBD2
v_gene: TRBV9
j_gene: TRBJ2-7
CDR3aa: CASSLQGLAGEQYF
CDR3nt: TGTGCCAGCAGCCTACAGGGGCTAGCGGGGGAGCAGTACTTC

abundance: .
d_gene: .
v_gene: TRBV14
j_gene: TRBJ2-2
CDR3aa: CASSTRANTGELFF
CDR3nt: TGTGCCAGCAGCACGAGGGCGAACACCGGGGAGCTGTTTTTT

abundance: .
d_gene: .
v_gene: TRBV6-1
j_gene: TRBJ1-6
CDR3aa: CASRDNNNSPLHF
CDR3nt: TGTGCCAGCAGGGACAACAATAATTCACCCCTCCACTTT

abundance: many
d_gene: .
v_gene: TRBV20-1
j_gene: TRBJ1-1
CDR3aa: CSAPGHRPTEAFF
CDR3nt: TGCAGTGCTCCGGGACACCGGCCGACTGAAGCTTTCTTT

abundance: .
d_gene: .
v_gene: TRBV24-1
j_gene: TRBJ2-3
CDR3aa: CATRTGLTGDTQYF
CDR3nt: TGTGCCACCCGAACCGGGCTAACCGGAGATACGCAGTATTTT

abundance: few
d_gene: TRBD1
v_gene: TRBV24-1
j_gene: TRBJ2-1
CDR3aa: CATSEPGGANEQFF
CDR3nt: TGTGCCACCAGTGAGCCAGGGGGAGCAAATGAGCAGTTCTTC

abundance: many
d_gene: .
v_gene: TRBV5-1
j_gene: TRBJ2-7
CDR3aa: CASSSTTGTLTYEQYF
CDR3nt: TGCGCCAGCAGCTCAACTACCGGGACCCTTACCTACGAGCAGTACTTC

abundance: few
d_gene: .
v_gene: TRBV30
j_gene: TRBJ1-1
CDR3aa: CAWSQRDRKNTEAFF
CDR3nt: TGTGCCTGGAGCCAACGGGACCGAAAGAACACTGAAGCTTTCTTT

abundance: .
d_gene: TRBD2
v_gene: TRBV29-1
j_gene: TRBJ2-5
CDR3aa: CSVGRTSGGETQYF
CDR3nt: TGCAGCGTTGGCAGGACTAGCGGGGGTGAGACCCAGTACTTC

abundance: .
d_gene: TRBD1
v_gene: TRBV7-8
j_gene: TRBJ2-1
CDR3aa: CASSLGRDSSYNEQFF
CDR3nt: TGTGCCAGCAGCCTGGGTAGGGACAGCTCCTACAATGAGCAGTTCTTC

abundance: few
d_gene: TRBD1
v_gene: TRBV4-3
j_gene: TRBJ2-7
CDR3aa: CASSQARTGATYEQYF
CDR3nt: TGCGCCAGCAGCCAAGCCCGGACAGGCGCGACCTACGAGCAGTACTTC

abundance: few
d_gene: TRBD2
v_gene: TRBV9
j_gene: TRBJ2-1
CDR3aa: CASSGGPSGTPSNEQFF
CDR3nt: TGTGCCAGCAGCGGGGGGCCTAGCGGGACTCCTTCCAATGAGCAGTTCTTC

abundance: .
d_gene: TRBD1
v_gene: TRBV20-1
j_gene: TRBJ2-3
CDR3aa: CSARGQGAGGTDTQYF
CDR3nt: TGCAGTGCCAGAGGGCAGGGGGCCGGTGGTACAGATACGCAGTATTTT

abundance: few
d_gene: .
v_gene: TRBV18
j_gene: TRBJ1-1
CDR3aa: CASSTRGAEAFF
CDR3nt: TGTGCCAGCTCGACACGGGGGGCTGAAGCTTTCTTT

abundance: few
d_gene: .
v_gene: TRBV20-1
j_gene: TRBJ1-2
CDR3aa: CSAREELRGYTF
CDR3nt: TGCAGTGCTAGAGAGGAACTACGAGGCTACACCTTC

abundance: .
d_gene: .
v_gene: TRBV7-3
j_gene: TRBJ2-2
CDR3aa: CASSSYRGELFF
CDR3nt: TGTGCCAGCAGCTCTTACCGAGGGGAGCTGTTTTTT

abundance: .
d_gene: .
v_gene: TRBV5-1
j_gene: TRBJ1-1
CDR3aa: CASSLAEGIGSTEAFF
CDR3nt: TGCGCCAGCAGCTTGGCCGAGGGGATTGGATCCACTGAAGCTTTCTTT

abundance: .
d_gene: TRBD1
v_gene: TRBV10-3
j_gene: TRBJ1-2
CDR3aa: CAISDPGQGWFGGYTF
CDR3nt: TGTGCCATCAGTGACCCCGGACAGGGGTGGTTCGGCGGCTACACCTTC

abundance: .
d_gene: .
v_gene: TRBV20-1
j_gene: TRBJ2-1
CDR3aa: CSARSYSTNTGTYNEQFF
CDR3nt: TGCAGTGCTAGGTCCTACTCCACAAACACTGGTACCTACAATGAGCAGTTCTTC

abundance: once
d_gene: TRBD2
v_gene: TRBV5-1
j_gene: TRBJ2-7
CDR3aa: CASSGGLVNYEQYF
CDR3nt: TGCGCCAGCAGCGGAGGACTAGTGAATTACGAGCAGTACTTC

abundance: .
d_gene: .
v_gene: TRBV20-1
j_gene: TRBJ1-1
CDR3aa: CSAPPIGQRFGTEAFF
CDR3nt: TGCAGTGCTCCCCCCATAGGACAGCGATTTGGGACTGAAGCTTTCTTT

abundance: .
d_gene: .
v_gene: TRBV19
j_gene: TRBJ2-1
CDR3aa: CASSDWGYNEQFF
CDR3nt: TGTGCCAGTAGTGACTGGGGGTACAATGAGCAGTTCTTC

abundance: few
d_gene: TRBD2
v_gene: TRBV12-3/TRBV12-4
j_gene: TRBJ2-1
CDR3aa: CASRDPSGRADYNEQFF
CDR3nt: TGTGCCAGCAGAGATCCTAGCGGGAGGGCCGACTACAATGAGCAGTTCTTC

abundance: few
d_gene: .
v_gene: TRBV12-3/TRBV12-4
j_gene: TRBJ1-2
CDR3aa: CASSLVGGPYTF
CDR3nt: TGTGCCAGCAGTTTAGTGGGAGGTCCGTACACCTTC

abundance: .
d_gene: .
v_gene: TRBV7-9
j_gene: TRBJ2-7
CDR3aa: CASSLVPLFGRGPSHEQYF
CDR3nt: TGTGCCAGCAGCTTAGTTCCCCTATTCGGGCGGGGCCCTTCCCACGAGCAGTACTTC

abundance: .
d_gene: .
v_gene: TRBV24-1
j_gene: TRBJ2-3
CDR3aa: CATSDSGWGTDTQYF
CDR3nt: TGTGCCACCAGTGACTCAGGGTGGGGCACAGATACGCAGTATTTT

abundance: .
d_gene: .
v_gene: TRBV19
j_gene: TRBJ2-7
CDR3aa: CASSIEWGETYEQYF
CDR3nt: TGTGCCAGTAGTATAGAGTGGGGTGAAACCTACGAGCAGTACTTC

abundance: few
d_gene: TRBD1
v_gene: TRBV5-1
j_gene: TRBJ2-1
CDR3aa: CASRLRTGQGYNEQFF
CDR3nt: TGCGCCAGCCGCCTGAGGACGGGACAGGGGTACAATGAGCAGTTCTTC

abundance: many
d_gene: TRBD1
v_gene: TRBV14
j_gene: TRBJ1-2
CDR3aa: CASSHARGHGYTF
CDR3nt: TGTGCCAGCAGCCATGCGAGGGGGCACGGCTACACCTTC

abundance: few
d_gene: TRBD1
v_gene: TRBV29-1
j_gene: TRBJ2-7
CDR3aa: CSVAHGTGREQYF
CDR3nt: TGCAGCGTTGCTCACGGGACAGGTCGCGAGCAGTACTTC

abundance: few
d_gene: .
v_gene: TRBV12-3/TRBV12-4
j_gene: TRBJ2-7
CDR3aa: CASSQRATYEQYF
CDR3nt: TGTGCCAGCAGCCAACGGGCCACCTACGAGCAGTACTTC

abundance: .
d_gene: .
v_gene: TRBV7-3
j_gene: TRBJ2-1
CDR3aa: CASSFTHRDEQFF
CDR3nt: TGTGCCAGCAGCTTTACCCACCGGGATGAGCAGTTCTTC

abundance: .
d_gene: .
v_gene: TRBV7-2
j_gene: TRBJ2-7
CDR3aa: CASSLQGSPTVQQYF
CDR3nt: TGTGCCAGCAGCTTACAGGGATCCCCTACTGTCCAGCAGTACTTC

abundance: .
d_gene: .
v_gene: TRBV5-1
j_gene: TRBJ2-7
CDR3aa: CASSLDIRYEQYF
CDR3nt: TGCGCCAGCAGCTTGGACATACGGTACGAGCAGTACTTC

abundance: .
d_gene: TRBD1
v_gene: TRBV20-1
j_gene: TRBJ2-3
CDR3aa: CSKQKTGTDTQYF
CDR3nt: TGCAGTAAACAAAAGACAGGGACAGATACGCAGTATTTT

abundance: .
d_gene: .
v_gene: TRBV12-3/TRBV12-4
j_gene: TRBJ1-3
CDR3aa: CAARGLSGNTIYF
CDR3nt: TGTGCCGCCCGAGGCCTCTCTGGAAACACCATATATTTT